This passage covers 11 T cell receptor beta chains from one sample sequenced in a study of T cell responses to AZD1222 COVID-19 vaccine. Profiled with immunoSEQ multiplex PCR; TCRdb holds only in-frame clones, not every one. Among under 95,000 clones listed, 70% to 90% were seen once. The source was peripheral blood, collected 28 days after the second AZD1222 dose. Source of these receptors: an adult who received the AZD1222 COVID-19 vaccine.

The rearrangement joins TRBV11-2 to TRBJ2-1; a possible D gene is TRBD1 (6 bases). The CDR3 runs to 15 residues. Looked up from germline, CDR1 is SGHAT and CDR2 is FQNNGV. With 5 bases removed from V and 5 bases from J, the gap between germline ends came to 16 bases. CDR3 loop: CASSPGPRQDNEQFF. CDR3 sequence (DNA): TGTGCCAGCAGCCCCGGTCCTCGACAGGACAATGAGCAGTTCTTC.

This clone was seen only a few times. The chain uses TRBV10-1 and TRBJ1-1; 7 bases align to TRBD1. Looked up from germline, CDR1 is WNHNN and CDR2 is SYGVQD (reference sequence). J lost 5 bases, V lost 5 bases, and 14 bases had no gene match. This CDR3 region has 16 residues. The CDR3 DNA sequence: TGCGCCAGCAGTTATAAGACAGGGTATGGGGAAACTGAAGCTTTCTTT. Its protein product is CASSYKTGYGETEAFF.

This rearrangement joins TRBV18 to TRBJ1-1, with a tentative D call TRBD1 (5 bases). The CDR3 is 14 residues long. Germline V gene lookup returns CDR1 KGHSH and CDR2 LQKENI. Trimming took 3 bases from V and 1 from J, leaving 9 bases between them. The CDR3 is CASSPLGPNTEAFF. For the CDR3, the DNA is TGTGCCAGCTCACCCTTGGGGCCGAACACTGAAGCTTTCTTT.

The CDR3 DNA sequence: TGTGCCAGCTCACCGTCGGACAGGACGGCTGGCTACACCTTC. It specifies CASSPSDRTAGYTF. The J gene is TRBJ1-2, the V gene TRBV18, with 7 bases lining up with TRBD1. The V segment lost 3 bases and the J segment 7 bases; nucleotides outside the gene matches: 8. The CDR3 spans 14 residues. Germline V gives CDR1 KGHSH, CDR2 LQKENI.

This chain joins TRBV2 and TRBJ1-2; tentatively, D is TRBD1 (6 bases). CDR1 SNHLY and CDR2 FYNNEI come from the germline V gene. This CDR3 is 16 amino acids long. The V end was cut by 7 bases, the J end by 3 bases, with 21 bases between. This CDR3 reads CASKTVEGGSYYGYTF. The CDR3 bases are TGTGCCAGCAAAACCGTTGAGGGGGGTTCCTACTATGGCTACACCTTC.

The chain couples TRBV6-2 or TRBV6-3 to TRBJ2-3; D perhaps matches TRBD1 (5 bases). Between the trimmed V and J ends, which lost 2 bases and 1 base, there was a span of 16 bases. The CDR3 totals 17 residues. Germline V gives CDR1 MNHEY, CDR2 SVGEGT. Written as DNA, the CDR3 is TGTGCCAGCAGTTACAGATTGCTGGGGCAGGGCACAGATACGCAGTATTTT. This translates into CASSYRLLGQGTDTQYF.

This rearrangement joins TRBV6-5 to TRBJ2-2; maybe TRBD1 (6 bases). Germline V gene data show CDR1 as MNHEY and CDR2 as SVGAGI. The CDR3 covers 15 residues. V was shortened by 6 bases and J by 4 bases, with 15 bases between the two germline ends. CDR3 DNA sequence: TGTGCCAGCAGCAGCCCAACAGGGACCACCGGGGAGCTGTTTTTT. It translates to CASSSPTGTTGELFF.

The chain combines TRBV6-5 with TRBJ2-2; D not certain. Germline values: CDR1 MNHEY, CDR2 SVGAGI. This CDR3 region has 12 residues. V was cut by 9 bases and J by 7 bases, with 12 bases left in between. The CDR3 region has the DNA TGTGCCAGTCAAGTACGAGGCGGGGAGCTGTTTTTT. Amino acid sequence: CASQVRGGELFF.

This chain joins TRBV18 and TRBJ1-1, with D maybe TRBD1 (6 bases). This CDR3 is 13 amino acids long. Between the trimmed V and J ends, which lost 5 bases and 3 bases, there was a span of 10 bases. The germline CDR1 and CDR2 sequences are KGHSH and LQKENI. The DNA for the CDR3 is TGTGCCAGCTCAACGGCAGGGGACACTGAAGCTTTCTTT. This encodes CASSTAGDTEAFF.

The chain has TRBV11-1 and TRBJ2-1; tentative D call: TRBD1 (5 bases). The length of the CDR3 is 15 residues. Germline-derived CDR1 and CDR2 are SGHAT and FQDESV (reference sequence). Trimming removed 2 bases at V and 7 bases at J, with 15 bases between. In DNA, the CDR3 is TGTGCCAGCAGCTTAACCCACCTAAGGGGAAATGAGCAGTTCTTC. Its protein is CASSLTHLRGNEQFF. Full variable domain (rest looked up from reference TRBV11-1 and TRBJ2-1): EAEVAQSPRYKITEKSQAVAFWCDPISGHATLYWYRQILGQGPELLVQFQDESVVDDSQLPKDRFSAERLKGVDSTLKIQPAELGDSAMYLCASSLTHLRGNEQFFGPGTRLTVL.

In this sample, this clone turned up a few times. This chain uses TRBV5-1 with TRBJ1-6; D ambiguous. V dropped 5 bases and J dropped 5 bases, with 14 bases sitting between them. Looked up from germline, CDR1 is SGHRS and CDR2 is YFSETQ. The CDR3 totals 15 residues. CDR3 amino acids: CASRDAKLNNSPLHF. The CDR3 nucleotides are TGCGCCAGCAGGGACGCCAAGCTAAATAATTCACCCCTCCACTTT.